What follows is one T cell receptor (beta chain) and its context. This specimen belongs to a study of blood T cell repertoires in COVID-19. In the study overall: Specimens from acute and convalescent COVID-19 originated in the United States, Italy and Spain. Nucleic acid was either cDNA or gDNA, and it came from T cells, B-cell-depleted T cells, or PBMCs.

Under the authors' procedure: By means of reference gene primer amplification, nucleated cell counts were estimated. Here immunoSEQ multiplex PCR was the method, and the copy in TCRdb shows in-frame clones only, minus some. The V and J calls and clone size were taken over from that table, and D and trimming were inferred from the DNA. The data hold about 210,000 clones, with about 90% observed a single time. The CDR3 sequence is 11 residues long. Germline V gene sequence: CDR1 MNHNS, CDR2 SASEGT. With 2 bases removed from V and 3 bases from J, the gap between germline ends came to 2 bases. The gene calls are TRBV6-1 and TRBJ2-7; D is ambiguous. The TCR originated in a woman between 65 and 79 years old with acute or convalescent COVID-19. Material: peripheral blood. CDR3 residues: CASSELYEQYF. CDR3 coding DNA: TGTGCCAGCAGTGAACTCTACGAGCAGTACTTC.